This TCR beta chain was identified in a study of beta chain features in type 1 diabetes. Whole-study context: Sorted cells numbering some 110,000,000 were examined across all samples. Study-level points and caveats: The study found moderately but significantly shorter TCRB CDR3s in all four CD4+ subsets of Type 1 diabetes patients. VDJ junctions sequenced from type 1 diabetes patients showed fewer insertions and more deletions. No resolution was reached here on whether HLA type influences TCRB rearrangement.

All of the isolated RNA was reverse transcribed, so expressed TCRB transcripts were sequenced. Produced via immunoSEQ multiplex PCR; TCRdb's table is partial and in-frame only. Found here are about 59,000 clones, 59% of them singletons; the top ten hold about 2.2%. Trimming stripped 2 bases from V and 0 bases from J, with 7 bases between. The CDR3 sequence is 14 residues long. Germline CDR1 reads SGHRS; CDR2 reads YFSETQ. Details on this clone: Its antigen is unknown.

The sample consisted of Tregs from blood. The V gene is TRBV5-1, the J gene TRBJ2-3; D is perhaps TRBD1 (5 bases). The TCR originated in a young woman in good health. DNA for the CDR3: TGCGCCAGCAGCTTCGGACAAAGCACAGATACGCAGTATTTT. It translates to CASSFGQSTDTQYF. The whole variable domain, remainder taken from reference TRBV5-1 and TRBJ2-3, is KAGVTQTPRYLIKTRGQQVTLSCSPISGHRSVSWYQQTPGQGLQFLFEYFSETQRNKGNFPGRFSGRQFSNSRSEMNVSTLELGDSALYLCASSFGQSTDTQYFGPGTRLTVL.